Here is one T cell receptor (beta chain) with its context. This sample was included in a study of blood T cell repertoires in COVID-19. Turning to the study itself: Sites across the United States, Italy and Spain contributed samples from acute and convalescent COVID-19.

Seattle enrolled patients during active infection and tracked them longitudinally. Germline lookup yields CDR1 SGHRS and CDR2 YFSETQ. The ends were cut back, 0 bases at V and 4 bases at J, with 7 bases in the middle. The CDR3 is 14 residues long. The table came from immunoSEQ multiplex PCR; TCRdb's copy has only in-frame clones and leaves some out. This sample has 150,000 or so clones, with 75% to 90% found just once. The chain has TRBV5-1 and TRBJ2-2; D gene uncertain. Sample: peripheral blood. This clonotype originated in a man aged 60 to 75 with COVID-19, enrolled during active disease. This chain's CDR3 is CASSLDQFTGELFF. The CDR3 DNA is TGCGCCAGCAGCTTGGACCAGTTCACCGGGGAGCTGTTTTTT.